These T cell receptor beta chains were read from a single sample in a study of blood T cell repertoires in COVID-19. The method was immunoSEQ multiplex PCR; TCRdb's version includes in-frame clones alone and lacks a portion of them. This table holds a few hundred thousand clones, 86% found once. The sequenced sample was peripheral blood. Receptors originate from a woman in her 50s with acute or convalescent COVID-19. The CDR3 runs from the conserved cysteine through the conserved F or W. Each record gives: CDR3 protein, CDR3 length, J gene, V gene, D gene. D genes are given only for firm matches.

CDR3 protein: CASSNDRGGSPLHF
CDR3 length: 14
J gene: TRBJ1-6
V gene: TRBV7-2
D gene: -

CDR3 protein: CAWGTARNYGYTF
CDR3 length: 13
J gene: TRBJ1-2
V gene: TRBV30
D gene: TRBD1

CDR3 protein: CASSLAGTGSSPLHF
CDR3 length: 15
J gene: TRBJ1-6
V gene: TRBV11-3
D gene: -

CDR3 protein: CASSSAHEQFF
CDR3 length: 11
J gene: TRBJ2-1
V gene: TRBV19
D gene: -

CDR3 protein: CASSFSGGDEKLFF
CDR3 length: 14
J gene: TRBJ1-4
V gene: TRBV11-3
D gene: -

CDR3 protein: CSASASVQRGYF
CDR3 length: 12
J gene: TRBJ2-3
V gene: TRBV20-1
D gene: -

CDR3 protein: CASSEGRPSDTEAFF
CDR3 length: 15
J gene: TRBJ1-1
V gene: TRBV2
D gene: -

CDR3 protein: CATSRVGGTEAFF
CDR3 length: 13
J gene: TRBJ1-1
V gene: TRBV15
D gene: -

CDR3 protein: CSVDSGMNTEAFF
CDR3 length: 13
J gene: TRBJ1-1
V gene: TRBV29-1
D gene: -

CDR3 protein: CASSQDAGTYIGATNEKLFF
CDR3 length: 20
J gene: TRBJ1-4
V gene: TRBV4-1
D gene: -

CDR3 protein: CASSLVGQFGSEAFF
CDR3 length: 15
J gene: TRBJ1-1
V gene: TRBV7-2
D gene: -

CDR3 protein: CASSQPGGTGELFF
CDR3 length: 14
J gene: TRBJ2-2
V gene: TRBV4-1
D gene: TRBD2

CDR3 protein: CASSDSGRRTQYF
CDR3 length: 13
J gene: TRBJ2-3
V gene: TRBV5-1
D gene: -

CDR3 protein: CASSRGLSYNEQFF
CDR3 length: 14
J gene: TRBJ2-1
V gene: TRBV19
D gene: -

CDR3 protein: CASRGSGTGYGYTF
CDR3 length: 14
J gene: TRBJ1-2
V gene: TRBV6-5
D gene: TRBD1

CDR3 protein: CSVGTGGPYEQYF
CDR3 length: 13
J gene: TRBJ2-7
V gene: TRBV29-1
D gene: TRBD1

CDR3 protein: CASSISGTYEQYF
CDR3 length: 13
J gene: TRBJ2-7
V gene: TRBV19
D gene: -

CDR3 protein: CASSPRQGADGYTF
CDR3 length: 14
J gene: TRBJ1-2
V gene: TRBV5-1
D gene: TRBD1

CDR3 protein: CASSRVLPVYEQYF
CDR3 length: 14
J gene: TRBJ2-7
V gene: TRBV7-9
D gene: -

CDR3 protein: CASYLSGGTDTQYF
CDR3 length: 14
J gene: TRBJ2-3
V gene: TRBV6-4
D gene: TRBD2

CDR3 protein: CASSYSGGVETQYF
CDR3 length: 14
J gene: TRBJ2-5
V gene: TRBV6-2/TRBV6-3
D gene: TRBD2

CDR3 protein: CASVESNQPQHF
CDR3 length: 12
J gene: TRBJ1-5
V gene: TRBV12-5
D gene: -

CDR3 protein: CASSLFSLARGSNQPQHF
CDR3 length: 18
J gene: TRBJ1-5
V gene: TRBV28
D gene: TRBD1

CDR3 protein: CASSLFIRVGGRGYEQYF
CDR3 length: 18
J gene: TRBJ2-7
V gene: TRBV27
D gene: -

CDR3 protein: CASRDGQGPNQPQHF
CDR3 length: 15
J gene: TRBJ1-5
V gene: TRBV3-1/TRBV3-2
D gene: TRBD1

CDR3 protein: CASTRVSGANVLTF
CDR3 length: 14
J gene: TRBJ2-6
V gene: TRBV5-5
D gene: -

CDR3 protein: CAWNHRGYRAGGNEQFF
CDR3 length: 17
J gene: TRBJ2-1
V gene: TRBV30
D gene: TRBD1

CDR3 protein: CASSQGRGETQYF
CDR3 length: 13
J gene: TRBJ2-5
V gene: TRBV6-5
D gene: -

CDR3 protein: CASSQLASGELFF
CDR3 length: 13
J gene: TRBJ2-2
V gene: TRBV11-3
D gene: TRBD2

CDR3 protein: CASSLGQGFTGELFF
CDR3 length: 15
J gene: TRBJ2-2
V gene: TRBV7-8
D gene: -

CDR3 protein: CASSRLAGGNNEQFF
CDR3 length: 15
J gene: TRBJ2-1
V gene: TRBV19
D gene: TRBD2

CDR3 protein: CASRDEQYF
CDR3 length: 9
J gene: TRBJ2-7
V gene: TRBV6-4
D gene: -

CDR3 protein: CASSLGEILAGGELFF
CDR3 length: 16
J gene: TRBJ2-2
V gene: TRBV27
D gene: TRBD2

CDR3 protein: CASSFGGQNEKLFF
CDR3 length: 14
J gene: TRBJ1-4
V gene: TRBV5-1
D gene: -

CDR3 protein: CASGLAGNYEQYF
CDR3 length: 13
J gene: TRBJ2-7
V gene: TRBV19
D gene: TRBD2

CDR3 protein: CASSQGANTEAFF
CDR3 length: 13
J gene: TRBJ1-1
V gene: TRBV3-1/TRBV3-2
D gene: -

CDR3 protein: CASIRTGVLVGEQYF
CDR3 length: 15
J gene: TRBJ2-7
V gene: TRBV25-1
D gene: TRBD1

CDR3 protein: CASRRGRDQPQHF
CDR3 length: 13
J gene: TRBJ1-5
V gene: TRBV10-2
D gene: -

CDR3 protein: CASSLDLGQGDTEQFF
CDR3 length: 16
J gene: TRBJ2-1
V gene: TRBV11-2
D gene: TRBD1

CDR3 protein: CASKIRQGTTYSYTF
CDR3 length: 15
J gene: TRBJ1-2
V gene: TRBV28
D gene: TRBD1